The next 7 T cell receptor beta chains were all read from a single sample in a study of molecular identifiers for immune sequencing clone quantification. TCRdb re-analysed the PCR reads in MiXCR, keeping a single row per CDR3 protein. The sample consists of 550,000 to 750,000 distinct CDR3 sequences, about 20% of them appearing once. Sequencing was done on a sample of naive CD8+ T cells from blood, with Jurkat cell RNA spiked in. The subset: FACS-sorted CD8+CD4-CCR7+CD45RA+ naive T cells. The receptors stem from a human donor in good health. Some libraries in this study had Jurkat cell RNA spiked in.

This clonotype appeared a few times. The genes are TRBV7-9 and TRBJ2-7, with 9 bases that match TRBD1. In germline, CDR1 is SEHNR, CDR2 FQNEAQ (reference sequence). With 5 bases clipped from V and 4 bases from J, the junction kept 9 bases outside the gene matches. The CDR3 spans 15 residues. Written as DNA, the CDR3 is TGTGCCAGCAGCGCCCCCAGGGACAGGGCGTACGAGCAGTACTTC. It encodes CASSAPRDRAYEQYF.

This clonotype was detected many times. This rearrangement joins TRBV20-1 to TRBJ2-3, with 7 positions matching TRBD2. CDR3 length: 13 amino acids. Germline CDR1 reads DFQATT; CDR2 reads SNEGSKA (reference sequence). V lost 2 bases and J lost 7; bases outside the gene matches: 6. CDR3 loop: CSARLAGVHTQYF. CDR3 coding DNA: TGCAGTGCTAGACTCGCGGGAGTACATACGCAGTATTTT.

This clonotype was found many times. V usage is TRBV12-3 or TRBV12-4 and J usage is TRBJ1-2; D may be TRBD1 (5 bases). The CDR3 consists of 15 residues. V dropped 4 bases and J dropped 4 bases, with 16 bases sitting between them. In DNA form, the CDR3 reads TGTGCCAGCAGTTCGGCTACCGGGACCCTCTATGGCTACACCTTC. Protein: CASSSATGTLYGYTF.

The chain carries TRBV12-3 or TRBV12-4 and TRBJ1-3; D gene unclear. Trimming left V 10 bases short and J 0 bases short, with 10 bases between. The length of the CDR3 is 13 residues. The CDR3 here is CATGEASGNTIYF. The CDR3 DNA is TGTGCCACAGGAGAAGCCTCTGGAAACACCATATATTTT.

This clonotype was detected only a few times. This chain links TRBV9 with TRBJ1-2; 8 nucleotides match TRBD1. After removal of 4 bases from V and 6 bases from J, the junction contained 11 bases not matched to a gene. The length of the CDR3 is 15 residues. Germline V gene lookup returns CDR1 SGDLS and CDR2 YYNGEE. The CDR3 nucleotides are TGTGCCAGCAGCCTAAGACAGGGGTCGGTCCATGGCTACACCTTC. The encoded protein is CASSLRQGSVHGYTF.

The CDR3: CASSQASGRGWGTDTQHF. DNA of the CDR3: TGTGCCAGCAGCCAGGCTAGCGGGAGGGGATGGGGTACAGATACGCAGCATTTT. V usage is TRBV3-1 and J usage is TRBJ2-3; D might be TRBD1 (5 bases). The J call could be wrong; TRBJ1-5 is a better fit for the DNA end. The CDR3 is made up of 18 amino acids. Germline V CDR1 and CDR2: LGHDT, YNNKEL (reference sequence).

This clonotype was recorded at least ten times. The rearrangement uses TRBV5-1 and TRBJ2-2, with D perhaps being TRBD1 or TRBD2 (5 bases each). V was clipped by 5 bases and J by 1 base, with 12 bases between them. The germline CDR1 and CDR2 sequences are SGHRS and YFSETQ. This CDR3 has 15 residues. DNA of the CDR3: TGCGCCAGCAGGCCCGGGACCCTGAACACCGGGGAGCTGTTTTTT. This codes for CASRPGTLNTGELFF.